Listed here are 12 T cell receptor beta chains from one sample, sequenced in a study of cytotoxic CD8 clonotypes in ibrutinib-treated CLL (dated by TCRdb to the early 2020s). Library construction relied on the immunoSEQ multiplex PCR assay. Entries here come from immuneACCESS through TCRdb and include only in-frame sequences with V and J called. Some clones fail to appear in such tables; in the studies checked, an unresolved V gene covers under half of the shortfall, and the cause of the remainder is unknown. Here the sample has almost 250,000 clones; around 70% occur a single time. The ten largest clones represent approximately 15% of the sample. This specimen's time point label, per the study, means: roughly 2 years on ibrutinib. The starting material was PBMCs, obtained after 24 months of ibrutinib treatment. All receptors come from a human donor with chronic lymphocytic leukemia.

V and J are TRBV9 and TRBJ2-1, with D tentatively TRBD1 or TRBD2 (5 bases each). The germline V gene encodes CDR1 SGDLS and CDR2 YYNGEE. The CDR3 runs to 14 residues. The V end lost 3 bases, the J end lost 8 bases, and 15 bases lay between the germline ends. CDR3 residues: CASSDRGGRYEQFF. CDR3 DNA sequence: TGTGCCAGCAGCGACCGGGGCGGCAGGTATGAGCAGTTCTTC.

This chain links TRBV30 with TRBJ2-2; 7 bases agree with TRBD2. Trimming cost V 0 bases and J 3 bases; bases outside gene matches: 1. Germline assignment: CDR1 GTSNPN and CDR2 SVGIG (reference sequence). This CDR3 has 14 residues. The CDR3 coding sequence is TGTGCCTGGAGTGTAGCGGGATACACCGGGGAGCTGTTTTTT. Amino acid sequence: CAWSVAGYTGELFF.

V gene TRBV30 combines with J gene TRBJ2-7; 10 bases are shared with TRBD2. V lost 5 bases and J lost 7; bases outside the gene matches: 11. The CDR3 is 14 residues long. In germline, CDR1 is GTSNPN, CDR2 SVGIG (reference sequence). CDR3 region: CAWASGRGAWEQYF. The CDR3 DNA follows: TGTGCCTGGGCTAGCGGGAGAGGGGCCTGGGAGCAGTACTTC. The full variable domain, rest sourced from reference TRBV30 and TRBJ2-7, is SQTIHQWPATLVQPVGSPLSLECTVEGTSNPNLYWYRQAAGRGLQLLFYSVGIGQISSEVPQNLSASRPQDRQFILSSKKLLLSDSGFYLCAWASGRGAWEQYFGPGTRLTVT.

The genes are TRBV9 and TRBJ2-2; D is perhaps TRBD2 (6 bases). Per germline, CDR1 SGDLS and CDR2 YYNGEE. Between the trimmed V and J ends, which lost 4 bases and 3 bases, there was a span of 13 bases. The CDR3 spans 15 residues. The DNA of the CDR3 is TGTGCCAGCAGCCGGAGGGACTCCTACACCGGGGAGCTGTTTTTT. This translates into CASSRRDSYTGELFF.

Many counts were recorded for this clone. Different DNA sequences within this sample yield the same CDR3. The chain has TRBV6-5 and TRBJ1-2; D is unresolved. The V gene lost 0 bases and the J gene lost 5 bases, with 4 bases spanning the gap. Germline loops: CDR1 MNHEY, CDR2 SVGAGI. CDR3 length: 12 residues. This CDR3 reads CASSYSGYGYTF. The CDR3 DNA reads as TGTGCCAGCAGTTACTCAGGGTATGGCTACACCTTC.

A note on this clone: One junction end disagrees with the germline gene, perhaps due to a read error. The rearrangement links TRBV7-7 to TRBJ2-4, with a weak D call TRBD2 (5 bases). Germline V gene sequence: CDR1 SSHAT, CDR2 FNYEAQ (reference sequence). The CDR3 is 13 residues long. CDR3 sequence: CASSLGESNIQYF. Here the CDR3 DNA reads TGTGCTAGCAGCTTGGGAGAGTCGAACATTCAGTACTTC.

The J gene is TRBJ2-1, the V gene TRBV5-1, with unresolved D. Trimming shortened V by 2 bases and J by 6 bases, and 12 bases separated the two germline ends. Germline V gene sequence: CDR1 SGHRS, CDR2 YFSETQ. The CDR3 length is 14 residues. The CDR3 sequence is CASSFAGTGNEQFF. DNA for the CDR3: TGCGCCAGCAGCTTCGCAGGTACTGGCAATGAGCAGTTCTTC.

This chain connects TRBV10-3 to TRBJ2-7; 10 bases fit TRBD1. CDR1 is ENHRY and CDR2 is SYGVKD in the germline V gene. The CDR3 sequence is 14 residues long. Trimming at V came to 7 bases and at J to 5 bases, leaving 8 bases not matched to a gene. The CDR3 spells CAITSGTGVDEQYF. In nucleotides, the CDR3 is TGTGCCATCACCTCCGGGACAGGGGTAGACGAGCAGTACTTC.

This clone was found a few times. Different DNA sequences within this sample yield the same CDR3. This chain links TRBV4-1 with TRBJ2-5; D is possibly TRBD1 or TRBD2 (5 bases each). This CDR3 is 15 amino acids long. V shed 0 bases and J shed 2 bases, with 10 bases lying between them. CDR1 MGHRA and CDR2 YSYEKL come from the germline V gene. Here the CDR3 reads CASSQDPGAQETQYF. In DNA, the CDR3 is TGCGCCAGCAGCCAAGATCCCGGGGCGCAAGAGACCCAGTACTTC.

The CDR3 sequence: CSATSEGDTQYF. The CDR3 DNA reads as TGCAGCGCCACTAGCGAAGGGGATACGCAGTATTTT. The chain couples TRBV29-1 to TRBJ2-3, with 7 positions matching TRBD2. V dropped 7 bases and J dropped 6; count of bases not matched to a gene: 7. The CDR3 has 12 amino acids. Germline V lookup: CDR1 SQVTM, CDR2 ANQGSEA.

The chain couples TRBV7-2 to TRBJ2-7, with D possibly matching TRBD2 (6 bases). Per the germline V gene, CDR1 is SGHTA and CDR2 is FQGNSA. V dropped 0 bases and J dropped 4 bases, with 10 bases sitting between them. This CDR3 has 14 residues. The chain's CDR3 is CASSLAGSFYEQYF. The CDR3 bases are TGTGCCAGCAGCTTAGCCGGGAGTTTTTACGAGCAGTACTTC.

In this sample, this clone turned up once. CDR3 protein: CASSKTGQNTYEQYF. Here the CDR3 DNA reads TGTGCCAGCAGCAAGACGGGACAGAATACCTACGAGCAGTACTTC. V is TRBV5-4 and J is TRBJ2-7; TRBD1 agrees at 7 bases. The CDR3 length is 15 residues. After removal of 4 bases from V and 2 bases from J, the junction contained 9 bases not matched to a gene. Germline CDR1 and CDR2: SGHNT and YYREEE (reference sequence).